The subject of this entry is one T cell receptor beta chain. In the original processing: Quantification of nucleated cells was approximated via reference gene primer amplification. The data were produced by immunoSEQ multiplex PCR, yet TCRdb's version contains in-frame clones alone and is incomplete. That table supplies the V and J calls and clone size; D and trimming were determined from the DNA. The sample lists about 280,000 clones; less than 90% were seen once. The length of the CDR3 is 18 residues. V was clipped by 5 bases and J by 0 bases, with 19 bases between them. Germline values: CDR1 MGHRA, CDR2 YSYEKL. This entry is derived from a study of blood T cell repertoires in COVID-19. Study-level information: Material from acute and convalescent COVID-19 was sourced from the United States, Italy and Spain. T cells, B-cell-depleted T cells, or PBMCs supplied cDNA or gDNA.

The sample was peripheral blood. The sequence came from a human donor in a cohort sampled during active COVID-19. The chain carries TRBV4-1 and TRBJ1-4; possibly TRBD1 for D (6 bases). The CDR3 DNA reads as TGCGCCAGCAGCAAAGCCTTAGTAGGACAGACAACTAATGAAAAACTGTTTTTT. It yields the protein CASSKALVGQTTNEKLFF.